This TCR beta chain emerged from a study of blood T cell repertoires in COVID-19. Study background: There were acute and convalescent COVID-19 samples, and they came from the United States, Italy and Spain. Sources were T cells, B-cell-depleted T cells, or PBMCs; the material itself was cDNA or gDNA.

Trimming removed 3 bases from V and 9 bases from J; junction bases left unmatched: 13. The CDR3 is 17 amino acids. Germline V CDR1 and CDR2: WSHSY, SAAADI. Per the authors' pipeline: By means of reference gene primer amplification, nucleated cell counts were estimated. Measured with immunoSEQ multiplex PCR; TCRdb has only the in-frame clones, and not every one. From that table come the V and J calls and clone size; the DNA was used to work out D and trimming. This table has hundreds of thousands of clones, 70% to 90% appearing once. Material for sequencing was peripheral blood. This clonotype was obtained from a man aged 80 or over with acute or convalescent COVID-19. The genes are TRBV10-2 and TRBJ2-1, with 11 nucleotides matching TRBD2. The CDR3, as DNA: TGCGCCAGCAGTGAAGGTAGCGGGGGGGCGAGGTCCCTTGAGCAGTTCTTC. Its protein is CASSEGSGGARSLEQFF.